Shown below are 30 T cell receptor beta chains from a single sample sequenced in a study of shared clonotypes between healthy human individuals. Assay used: immunoSEQ multiplex PCR; TCRdb lists only in-frame clones, some missing. The sample holds 400,000 to 600,000 clones; nearly 80% are singletons and the top ten take around 13%. The sample consisted of PBMCs. These receptors came from a woman between 35 and 50 years old in good health. Some clones in this sample may be carry-over from other donors' samples.

This clone was seen only once. The V and J genes are TRBV30 and TRBJ1-4; D remains unclear. V was shortened by 3 bases and J by 10 bases, with 18 bases between the two germline ends. The CDR3 totals 14 residues. The V gene's germline CDR1 is GTSNPN and CDR2 SVGIG (reference sequence). CDR3 DNA sequence: TGTGCCTGGAGCGAGACAACCCGCTGGAGAAAACTGTTTTTT. Translated: CAWSETTRWRKLFF.

The rearrangement joins TRBV5-5 to TRBJ2-2; 10 positions agree with TRBD2. V shed 0 bases and J 5 bases; nucleotides not matched to a gene: 4. Germline CDR1 and CDR2: SGHKS and YYEKEE (reference sequence). This CDR3 is 16 amino acids long. The CDR3 nucleotides are TGTGCCAGCAGCTTGGTACAGACTAGCGGGACCGGGGAGCTGTTTTTT. Translating gives CASSLVQTSGTGELFF. The variable domain in full, with the rest retrieved from reference TRBV5-5 and TRBJ2-2, is DAGVTQSPTHLIKTRGQQVTLRCSPISGHKSVSWYQQVLGQGPQFIFQYYEKEERGRGNFPDRFSARQFPNYSSELNVNALLLGDSALYLCASSLVQTSGTGELFFGEGSRLTVL.

The chain carries TRBV15 and TRBJ2-1, with D possibly matching TRBD2 (6 bases). V lost 0 bases and J 8 bases, leaving 11 bases between the germline ends. The CDR3 runs 14 residues. CDR1 and CDR2 (germline): LNHNV, YYDKDF (reference sequence). CDR3 sequence reads: CATSRDAGFDEQFF. The DNA for the CDR3 is TGTGCCACCAGCAGAGATGCGGGGTTCGATGAGCAGTTCTTC.

In regard to this clone: Other DNA sequences in the sample encode the same CDR3. The gene calls are TRBV9 and TRBJ2-7; maybe TRBD1 (5 bases). Germline assignment: CDR1 SGDLS and CDR2 YYNGEE. This CDR3 region has 14 residues. V shed 4 bases and J shed 0 bases, with 11 bases lying between them. The CDR3 nucleotides are TGTGCCAGCAGCCCATCGACAGCCTCCTACGAGCAGTACTTC. Its translation: CASSPSTASYEQYF. Supplemented by reference TRBV9 and TRBJ2-7, the full variable domain reads DSGVTQTPKHLITATGQRVTLRCSPRSGDLSVYWYQQSLDQGLQFLIQYYNGEERAKGNILERFSAQQFPDLHSELNLSSLELGDSALYFCASSPSTASYEQYFGPGTRLTVT.

The chain employs TRBV19 and TRBJ1-5; TRBD1 matches at 11 bases. The CDR3 is made up of 15 amino acids. Germline lookup yields CDR1 LNHDA and CDR2 SQIVND (reference sequence). The V and J ends lost 7 bases and 4 bases, in that order; junction bases with no gene match: 6. This chain's CDR3 is CASIADRGRNQPQHF. CDR3 coding DNA: TGTGCCAGTATCGCGGACAGGGGGCGGAATCAGCCCCAGCATTTT.

For the CDR3, the DNA is TGTGCCAGCAGTTACGGGGGGGCAGAACAAGAGACCCAGTACTTC. This encodes CASSYGGAEQETQYF. V and J are TRBV6-6 and TRBJ2-5, with TRBD2 as a possible D gene (7 bases). Trimming removed 2 bases at V and 2 bases at J, with 12 bases between. This CDR3 contains 15 residues. Germline V CDR1 and CDR2: MNHNY, SVGAGI (reference sequence).

The V gene is TRBV28, the J gene TRBJ1-1; D gene ambiguous. The V end lost 5 bases, the J end lost 0 bases, and 13 bases lay between the germline ends. CDR3 size: 15 residues. Germline V lookup: CDR1 MDHEN, CDR2 SYDVKM. The CDR3 sequence: CASSPPVGMNTEAFF. The DNA of the CDR3 is TGTGCCAGCAGTCCGCCCGTTGGAATGAACACTGAAGCTTTCTTT.

The chain recombines TRBV30 with TRBJ1-1; 7 bases align to TRBD1. Germline V gene sequence: CDR1 GTSNPN, CDR2 SVGIG (reference sequence). The CDR3 totals 14 residues. V was clipped by 3 bases and J by 1 base; unmatched bases: 5. The CDR3 nucleotides read TGTGCCTGGAGCAGGGGGACAGCGAACACTGAAGCTTTCTTT. It yields the protein CAWSRGTANTEAFF.

The rearrangement links TRBV19 to TRBJ1-1, with TRBD1 matching over 7 bases. The length of the CDR3 is 15 residues. Germline CDR1 reads LNHDA; CDR2 reads SQIVND (reference sequence). After removal of 3 bases from V and 3 bases from J, the junction contained 7 bases not matched to a gene. CDR3 DNA sequence: TGTGCCAGTAGTATTCCGAGGACAGGACACACTGAAGCTTTCTTT. It is translated as CASSIPRTGHTEAFF.

This chain connects TRBV28 to TRBJ1-5; D gene unclear. Germline V gene data show CDR1 as MDHEN and CDR2 as SYDVKM. CDR3 size: 15 residues. Trimming cost V 1 base and J 4 bases, with 11 bases left between them. CDR3 sequence (DNA): TGTGCCAGCAGTTTATTGGGGAGGGCGAATCAGCCCCAGCATTTT. It specifies CASSLLGRANQPQHF.

As to this clone: A far larger clone is off by one base, so a read error is likely. The chain combines TRBV7-3 with TRBJ1-1, with TRBD1 identical over 7 bases. Germline CDR1 SGHTA, CDR2 FQGTGA. V lost 2 bases to trimming and J lost 1 base; unmatched junction nucleotides: 1. The CDR3 consists of 14 residues. CDR3: CASSLGTENTEAFF. The CDR3, as DNA: TGTGCCAGCAGCTTAGGGACAGAGAACACTGAAGCTTTCTTT. Full variable domain (rest looked up from reference TRBV7-3 and TRBJ1-1): GAGVSQTPSNKVTEKGKYVELRCDPISGHTALYWYRQSLGQGPEFLIYFQGTGAADDSGLPNDRFFAVRPEGSVSTLKIQRTERGDSAVYLCASSLGTENTEAFFGQGTRLTVV.

The chain joins TRBV2 to TRBJ1-5, with 7 bases lining up with TRBD1. The junction had 10 bases not matched to a gene; V was cut back by 6 bases and J by 5 bases. There are 15 residues in the CDR3. Germline V CDR1 and CDR2: SNHLY, FYNNEI. The CDR3 is CASRRGGTDDQPQHF. The CDR3 DNA reads as TGTGCCAGCAGGCGGGGGGGGACAGATGATCAGCCCCAGCATTTT.

This clone has a count of ten or more. V is TRBV10-2 and J is TRBJ2-1, with no clear D. CDR1 is WSHSY and CDR2 is SAAADI in the germline V gene. With 3 bases removed from V and 10 bases from J, the gap between germline ends came to 16 bases. The CDR3 is 14 residues long. The DNA for the CDR3 is TGCGCCAGCAGTGACCTACTCTTAGTTACCGAGCAGTTCTTC. This encodes CASSDLLLVTEQFF.

The chain is built from TRBV5-1 and TRBJ1-3; unclear D gene. The germline gives CDR1 SGHRS, CDR2 YFSETQ. Trimming removed 5 bases at V and 0 bases at J, with 15 bases between. The CDR3 length is 16 residues. The CDR3 here is CASSPPSGGSGNTIYF. In DNA, the CDR3 is TGCGCCAGCAGTCCACCTTCGGGAGGCTCTGGAAACACCATATATTTT.

The chain has TRBV2 and TRBJ2-7; a possible D gene is TRBD1 (6 bases). The CDR3 contains 13 residues. V gave up 7 bases and J gave up 3 bases, with 13 bases separating them. Looked up from germline, CDR1 is SNHLY and CDR2 is FYNNEI. CDR3 nucleotide sequence: TGTGCCAGCAAAGAGGACAGTATCTACGAGCAGTACTTC. As protein: CASKEDSIYEQYF.

The CDR3 spells CASSPRSPVNGETQYF. The CDR3, as DNA: TGTGCCAGCTCACCACGCTCCCCCGTGAATGGGGAGACCCAGTACTTC. The chain carries TRBV18 and TRBJ2-5; D gene unclear. The V and J ends lost 1 base and 5 bases respectively, with 17 bases between them. From germline, CDR1 is KGHSH and CDR2 LQKENI. The CDR3 runs to 16 residues.

On this clone itself: The same CDR3 also results from other DNA sequences found in this sample. V usage is TRBV7-9 and J usage is TRBJ2-3, with 11 positions matching TRBD2. In germline, CDR1 is SEHNR, CDR2 FQNEAQ (reference sequence). After removal of 4 bases from V and 3 bases from J, the junction contained 6 bases not matched to a gene. The CDR3 length is 16 residues. Here the CDR3 reads CASSSLAGGPTDTQYF. The CDR3 region has the DNA TGTGCCAGCAGCTCCTTAGCGGGAGGGCCGACAGATACGCAGTATTTT.

The chain carries TRBV6-4 and TRBJ1-5; D is ambiguous. The germline V gene encodes CDR1 MRHNA and CDR2 SNTAGT. V lost 3 bases, J lost 4 bases, and 7 bases lay in between. This CDR3 spans 13 amino acids. In DNA, the CDR3 is TGTGCCAGCAGTGAGGAAAGGAATCAGCCCCAGCATTTT. It encodes CASSEERNQPQHF.

The genes are TRBV28 and TRBJ2-1; 8 bases align to TRBD1. This CDR3 has 15 residues. Losses at the gene ends were 5 bases for V and 2 bases for J; bases not matched to a gene: 5. Per germline, CDR1 MDHEN and CDR2 SYDVKM. Here the CDR3 DNA reads TGTGCCAGCAGTGCCTCAGGGGGCGCCTACAATGAGCAGTTCTTC. Translated, it gives CASSASGGAYNEQFF.

In this sample, this clone turned up once. The chain joins TRBV5-1 to TRBJ2-7, with D perhaps matching TRBD1 or TRBD2 (5 bases each). The germline V gene encodes CDR1 SGHRS and CDR2 YFSETQ. The CDR3 loop spans 13 amino acids. Trimming cost V 5 bases and J 5 bases, with 14 bases left between them. This chain's CDR3 is CASRGRGYHEQYF. In nucleotides, the CDR3 is TGCGCCAGCAGGGGACGAGGGTACCACGAGCAGTACTTC.

The chain combines TRBV28 with TRBJ2-5; tentatively, D is TRBD1 (6 bases). The germline V and J ends were trimmed by 3 bases and 1 base, with 15 bases remaining between them. The CDR3 runs 16 residues. CDR1 and CDR2 from the germline V gene are MDHEN and SYDVKM. CDR3 in amino acids: CASSLDPGQFQETQYF. Written as DNA, the CDR3 is TGTGCCAGCAGTTTGGATCCTGGACAGTTCCAAGAGACCCAGTACTTC.

The chain has TRBV5-4 and TRBJ1-1; possible D gene TRBD1, 5 bases. Germline lookup yields CDR1 SGHNT and CDR2 YYREEE (reference sequence). Trimming stripped 0 bases from V and 3 bases from J, with 9 bases between. This CDR3 spans 14 amino acids. This chain's CDR3 is CASSLVLGDTEAFF. The CDR3 DNA follows: TGTGCCAGCAGCTTGGTCCTGGGGGACACTGAAGCTTTCTTT.

V and J are TRBV10-1 and TRBJ1-5; no firm D call. This CDR3 region has 14 residues. The germline CDR1 and CDR2 sequences are WNHNN and SYGVQD (reference sequence). Trimming removed 2 bases from V and 9 bases from J, with 14 bases in between. The CDR3 spells CASSETTPDAPQHF. The CDR3 DNA reads as TGCGCCAGCAGTGAGACCACACCGGACGCGCCCCAGCATTTT.

The genes are TRBV6-1 and TRBJ2-3; 8 bases fit TRBD2. CDR3 length equals 14 residues. Trimming removed 6 bases from V and 4 bases from J; junction bases left unmatched: 6. CDR1 and CDR2 from the germline V gene are MNHNS and SASEGT. CDR3 sequence reads: CASSPTSGPDTQYF. The CDR3 region has the DNA TGTGCCAGCAGCCCTACTAGCGGACCAGATACGCAGTATTTT.

The chain employs TRBV6-5 and TRBJ2-1, with 9 bases identical to TRBD1. Per the germline V gene, CDR1 is MNHEY and CDR2 is SVGAGI. V lost 6 bases and J lost 6; bases outside the gene matches: 9. The CDR3 totals 15 residues. CDR3 sequence: CASRPGTGRSNEQFF. In DNA, the CDR3 is TGTGCCAGCAGACCCGGGACAGGGCGTAGCAATGAGCAGTTCTTC.

This clone counts as medium-sized. This same CDR3 is encoded by further DNA sequences in the sample. This chain joins TRBV5-1 and TRBJ2-2; 10 bases fit TRBD2. Germline V gives CDR1 SGHRS, CDR2 YFSETQ. V lost 4 bases to trimming and J lost 2 bases; unmatched junction nucleotides: 8. CDR3 length equals 17 residues. This chain's CDR3 is CASSAELAGQNTGELFF. In nucleotides, the CDR3 is TGCGCCAGCAGCGCAGAACTAGCGGGACAAAACACCGGGGAGCTGTTTTTT.

This sequence joins TRBV5-1 and TRBJ2-2, with a possible D match to TRBD2 (6 bases). Germline CDR1 SGHRS, CDR2 YFSETQ. The V end lost 4 bases, the J end lost 4 bases, and 11 bases lay between the germline ends. The CDR3 is 14 amino acids. The CDR3 sequence: CASSVRDSTGELFF. The CDR3 region has the DNA TGCGCCAGCAGCGTCCGGGACTCCACCGGGGAGCTGTTTTTT.

J is TRBJ2-7 and V is TRBV6-6; the D gene is possibly TRBD1 (6 bases). The germline CDR1 and CDR2 sequences are MNHNY and SVGAGI (reference sequence). The CDR3 extends over 15 amino acids. The V and J ends lost 6 bases and 3 bases respectively, with 18 bases between them. DNA of the CDR3: TGTGCCAGCAGCATAGGACAGATCCCCTTCTACGAGCAGTACTTC. Translation: CASSIGQIPFYEQYF.

The chain has TRBV4-3 and TRBJ2-7; TRBD2 matches 10 bases. CDR3 size: 16 residues. From germline, CDR1 is LGHNA and CDR2 YSLEER. The trim removed 2 bases at V and 3 bases at J, leaving 7 bases unmatched. DNA for the CDR3: TGCGCCAGCAGCCAAAATAGAGGACTAGCGGACTACGAGCAGTACTTC. Amino acid sequence: CASSQNRGLADYEQYF.

The count of this clone is one. The chain recombines TRBV27 with TRBJ2-5; TRBD1 aligns across 8 bases. V lost 1 base to trimming and J lost 5 bases; unmatched junction nucleotides: 9. The V gene's germline CDR1 is MNHEY and CDR2 SMNVEV (reference sequence). CDR3 length: 16 residues. This chain's CDR3 is CASSLWTGKKEETQYF. CDR3 sequence (DNA): TGTGCCAGCAGTTTATGGACAGGGAAGAAGGAGGAGACCCAGTACTTC.